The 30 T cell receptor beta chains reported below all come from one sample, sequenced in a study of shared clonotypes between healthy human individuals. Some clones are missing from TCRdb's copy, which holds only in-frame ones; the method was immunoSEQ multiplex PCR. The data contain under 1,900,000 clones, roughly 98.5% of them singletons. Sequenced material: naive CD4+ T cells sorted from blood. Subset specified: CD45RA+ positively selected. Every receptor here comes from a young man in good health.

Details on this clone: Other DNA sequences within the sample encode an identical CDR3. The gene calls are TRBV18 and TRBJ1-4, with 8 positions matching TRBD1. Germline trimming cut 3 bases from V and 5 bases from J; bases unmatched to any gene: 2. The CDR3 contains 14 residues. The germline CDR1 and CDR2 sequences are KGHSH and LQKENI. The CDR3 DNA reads TGTGCCAGCTCACCCCAGGGGGCAAATGAAAAACTGTTTTTT. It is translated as CASSPQGANEKLFF.

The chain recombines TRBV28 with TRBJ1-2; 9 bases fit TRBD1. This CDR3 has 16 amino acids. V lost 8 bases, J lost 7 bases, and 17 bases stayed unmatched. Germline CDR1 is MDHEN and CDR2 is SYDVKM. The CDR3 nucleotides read TGTGCCAGCGGTGGAACAGGGACAGGGCGAGTCCTTGGCTACACCTTC. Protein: CASGGTGTGRVLGYTF.

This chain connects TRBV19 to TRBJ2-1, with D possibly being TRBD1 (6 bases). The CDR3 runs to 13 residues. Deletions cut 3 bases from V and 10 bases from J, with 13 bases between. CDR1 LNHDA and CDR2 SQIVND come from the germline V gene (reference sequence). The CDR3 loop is CASSMDSTGEQFF. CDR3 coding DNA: TGTGCCAGTAGTATGGACAGTACCGGGGAGCAGTTCTTC.

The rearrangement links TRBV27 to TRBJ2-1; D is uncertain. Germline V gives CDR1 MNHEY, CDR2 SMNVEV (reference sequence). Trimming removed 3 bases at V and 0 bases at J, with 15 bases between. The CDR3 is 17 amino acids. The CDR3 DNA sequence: TGTGCCAGCAGTTTGCTTCAGCGTTCAAGCTCCTACAATGAGCAGTTCTTC. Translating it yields CASSLLQRSSSYNEQFF.

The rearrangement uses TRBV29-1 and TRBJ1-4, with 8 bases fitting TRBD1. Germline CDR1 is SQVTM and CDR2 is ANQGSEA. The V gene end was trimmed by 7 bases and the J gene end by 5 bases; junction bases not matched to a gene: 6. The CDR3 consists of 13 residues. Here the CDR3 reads CSGRDRLNEKLFF. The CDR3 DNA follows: TGCAGCGGCCGGGACAGGCTAAATGAAAAACTGTTTTTT.

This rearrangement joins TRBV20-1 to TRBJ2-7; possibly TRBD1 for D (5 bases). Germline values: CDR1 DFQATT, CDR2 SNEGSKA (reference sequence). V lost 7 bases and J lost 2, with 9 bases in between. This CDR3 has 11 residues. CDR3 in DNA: TGCAGTGGGACGGACACCTACGAGCAGTACTTC. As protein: CSGTDTYEQYF.

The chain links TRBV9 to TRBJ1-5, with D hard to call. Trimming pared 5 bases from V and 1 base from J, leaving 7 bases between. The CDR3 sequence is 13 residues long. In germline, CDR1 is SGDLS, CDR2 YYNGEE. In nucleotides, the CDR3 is TGTGCCAGCAGTGGGTTGAGCAATCAGCCCCAGCATTTT. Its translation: CASSGLSNQPQHF.

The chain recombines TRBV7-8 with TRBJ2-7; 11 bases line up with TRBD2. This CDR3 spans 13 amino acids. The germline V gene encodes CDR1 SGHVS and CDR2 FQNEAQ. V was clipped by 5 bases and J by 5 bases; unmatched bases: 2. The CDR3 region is CASSTTSGNEQYF. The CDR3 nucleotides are TGTGCCAGCAGCACGACTAGCGGGAACGAGCAGTACTTC.

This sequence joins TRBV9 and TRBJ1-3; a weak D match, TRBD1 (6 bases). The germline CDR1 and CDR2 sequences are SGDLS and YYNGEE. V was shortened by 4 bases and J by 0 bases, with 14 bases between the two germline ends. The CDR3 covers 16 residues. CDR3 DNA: TGTGCCAGCAGCTCCTGGGGGACACACTCTGGAAACACCATATATTTT. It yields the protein CASSSWGTHSGNTIYF.

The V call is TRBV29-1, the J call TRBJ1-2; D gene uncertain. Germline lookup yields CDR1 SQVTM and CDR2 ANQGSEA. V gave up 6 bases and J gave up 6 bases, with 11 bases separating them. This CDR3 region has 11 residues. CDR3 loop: CSVEPVDGYTF. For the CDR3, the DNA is TGCAGCGTGGAACCGGTCGATGGCTACACCTTC.

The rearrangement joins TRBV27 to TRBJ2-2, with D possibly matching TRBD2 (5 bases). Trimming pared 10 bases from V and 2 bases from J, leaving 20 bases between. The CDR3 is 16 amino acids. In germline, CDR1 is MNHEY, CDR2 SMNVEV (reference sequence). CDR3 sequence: CATLPLRAVNTGELFF. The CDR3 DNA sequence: TGTGCCACTCTCCCTTTACGAGCGGTAAACACCGGGGAGCTGTTTTTT.

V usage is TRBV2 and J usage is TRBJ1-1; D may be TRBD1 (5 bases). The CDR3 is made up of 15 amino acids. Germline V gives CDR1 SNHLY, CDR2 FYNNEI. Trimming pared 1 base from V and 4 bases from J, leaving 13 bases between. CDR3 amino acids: CASSEVPGMSTEAFF. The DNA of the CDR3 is TGTGCCAGCAGTGAAGTACCAGGGATGTCCACTGAAGCTTTCTTT. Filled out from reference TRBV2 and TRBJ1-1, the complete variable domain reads EPEVTQTPSHQVTQMGQEVILRCVPISNHLYFYWYRQILGQKVEFLVSFYNNEISEKSEIFDDQFSVERPDGSNFTLKIRSTKLEDSAMYFCASSEVPGMSTEAFFGQGTRLTVV.

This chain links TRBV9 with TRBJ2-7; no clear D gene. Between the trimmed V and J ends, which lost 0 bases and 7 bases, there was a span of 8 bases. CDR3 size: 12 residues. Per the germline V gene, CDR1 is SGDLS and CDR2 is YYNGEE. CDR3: CASSVALGEQYF. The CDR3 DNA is TGTGCCAGCAGCGTAGCCCTGGGAGAGCAGTACTTC.

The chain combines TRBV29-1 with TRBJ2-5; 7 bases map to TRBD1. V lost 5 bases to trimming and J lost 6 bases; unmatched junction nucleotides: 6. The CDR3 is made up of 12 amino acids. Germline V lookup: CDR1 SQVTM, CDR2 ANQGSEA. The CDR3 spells CSVMTGMQTQYF. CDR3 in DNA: TGCAGCGTTATGACAGGGATGCAGACCCAGTACTTC.

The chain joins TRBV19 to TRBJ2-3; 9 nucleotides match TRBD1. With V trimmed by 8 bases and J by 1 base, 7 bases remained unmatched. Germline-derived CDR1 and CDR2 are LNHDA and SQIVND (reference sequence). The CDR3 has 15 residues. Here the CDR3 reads CASGTGQGGTDTQYF. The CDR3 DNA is TGTGCCAGTGGAACGGGACAGGGTGGCACAGATACGCAGTATTTT.

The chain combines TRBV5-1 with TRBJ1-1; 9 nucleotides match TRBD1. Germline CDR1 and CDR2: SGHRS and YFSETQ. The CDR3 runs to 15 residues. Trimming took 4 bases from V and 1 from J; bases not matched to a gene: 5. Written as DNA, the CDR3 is TGCGCCAGCAGCCACCCGGGACAGGGGAACACTGAAGCTTTCTTT. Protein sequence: CASSHPGQGNTEAFF.

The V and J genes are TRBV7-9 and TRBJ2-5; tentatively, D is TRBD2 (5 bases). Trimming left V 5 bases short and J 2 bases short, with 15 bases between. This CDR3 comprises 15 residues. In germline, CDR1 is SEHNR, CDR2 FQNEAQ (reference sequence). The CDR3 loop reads CASSASGTLQETQYF. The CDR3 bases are TGTGCCAGCAGCGCGTCGGGAACTTTGCAAGAGACCCAGTACTTC. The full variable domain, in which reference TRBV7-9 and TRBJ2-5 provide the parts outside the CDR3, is DTGVSQNPRHKITKRGQNVTFRCDPISEHNRLYWYRQTLGQGPEFLTYFQNEAQLEKSRLLSDRFSAERPKGSFSTLEIQRTEQGDSAMYLCASSASGTLQETQYFGPGTRLLVL.

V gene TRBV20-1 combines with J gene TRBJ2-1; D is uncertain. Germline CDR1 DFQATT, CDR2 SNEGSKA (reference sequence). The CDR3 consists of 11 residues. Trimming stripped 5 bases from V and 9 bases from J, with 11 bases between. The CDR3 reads CSAGLIGEQFF. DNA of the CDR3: TGCAGTGCTGGCTTGATAGGTGAGCAGTTCTTC.

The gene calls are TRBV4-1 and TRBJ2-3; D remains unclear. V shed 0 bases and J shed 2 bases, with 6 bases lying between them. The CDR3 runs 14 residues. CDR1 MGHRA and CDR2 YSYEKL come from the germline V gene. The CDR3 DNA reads TGCGCCAGCAGCCAAGATCTCCTCACAGATACGCAGTATTTT. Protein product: CASSQDLLTDTQYF.

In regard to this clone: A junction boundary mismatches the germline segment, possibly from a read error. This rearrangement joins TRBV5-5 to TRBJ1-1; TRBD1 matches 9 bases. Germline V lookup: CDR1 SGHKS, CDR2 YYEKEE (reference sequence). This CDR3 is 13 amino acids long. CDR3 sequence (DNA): TGTACCAGCAGCTTTACAGGGGGCGGTGAAGCTTTCTTT. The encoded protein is CTSSFTGGGEAFF.

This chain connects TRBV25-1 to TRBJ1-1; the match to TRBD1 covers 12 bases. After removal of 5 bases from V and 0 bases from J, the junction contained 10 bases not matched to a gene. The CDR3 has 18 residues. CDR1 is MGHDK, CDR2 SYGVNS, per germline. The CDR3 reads CASSRAGQGAVMNTEAFF. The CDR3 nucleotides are TGTGCCAGCAGTAGGGCGGGACAGGGGGCGGTTATGAACACTGAAGCTTTCTTT.

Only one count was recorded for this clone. Here the CDR3 reads CASSAPLSGRFSYNEQFF. Here the CDR3 DNA reads TGTGCCAGCAGCGCCCCCCTTAGCGGGAGATTCTCCTACAATGAGCAGTTCTTC. The chain uses TRBV9 and TRBJ2-1; 9 bases match TRBD2. The V and J ends lost 3 bases and 0 bases, in that order; junction bases with no gene match: 10. The CDR3 loop spans 18 amino acids. Germline V gives CDR1 SGDLS, CDR2 YYNGEE.

The CDR3 reads CASSYFMNTEAFF. The CDR3 DNA sequence: TGTGCCAGCAGTTATTTCATGAACACTGAAGCTTTCTTT. The chain combines TRBV6-1 with TRBJ1-1; D call uncertain. Germline V gene data show CDR1 as MNHNS and CDR2 as SASEGT. Deletions cut 5 bases from V and 0 bases from J, with 7 bases between. This CDR3 contains 13 residues.

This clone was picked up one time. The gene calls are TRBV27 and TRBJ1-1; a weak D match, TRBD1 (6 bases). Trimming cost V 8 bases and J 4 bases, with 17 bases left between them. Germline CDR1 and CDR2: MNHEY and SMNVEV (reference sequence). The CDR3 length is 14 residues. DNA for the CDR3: TGTGCCAGCGGGGGGGCAGGGGTGGGCACTGAAGCTTTCTTT. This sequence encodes CASGGAGVGTEAFF.

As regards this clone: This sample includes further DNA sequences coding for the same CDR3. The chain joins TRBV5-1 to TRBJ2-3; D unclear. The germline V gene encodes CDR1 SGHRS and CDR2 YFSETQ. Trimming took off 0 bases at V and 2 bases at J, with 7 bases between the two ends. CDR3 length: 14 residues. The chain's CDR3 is CASSLVAATDTQYF. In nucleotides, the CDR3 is TGCGCCAGCAGCTTGGTGGCCGCCACAGATACGCAGTATTTT.

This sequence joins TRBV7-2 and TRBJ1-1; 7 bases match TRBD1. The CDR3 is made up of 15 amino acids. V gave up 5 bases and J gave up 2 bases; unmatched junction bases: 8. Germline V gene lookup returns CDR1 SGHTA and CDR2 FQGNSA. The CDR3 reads CASSQGTAINTEAFF. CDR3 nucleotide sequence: TGTGCCAGCAGCCAGGGGACAGCCATAAACACTGAAGCTTTCTTT.

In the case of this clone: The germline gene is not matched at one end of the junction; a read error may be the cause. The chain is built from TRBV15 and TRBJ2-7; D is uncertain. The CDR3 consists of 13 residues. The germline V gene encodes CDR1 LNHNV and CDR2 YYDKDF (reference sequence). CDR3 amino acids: CATRRDLSYEQYF. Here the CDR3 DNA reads TGTGCCACCAGAAGAGACCTATCCTACGAGCAGTACTTC.

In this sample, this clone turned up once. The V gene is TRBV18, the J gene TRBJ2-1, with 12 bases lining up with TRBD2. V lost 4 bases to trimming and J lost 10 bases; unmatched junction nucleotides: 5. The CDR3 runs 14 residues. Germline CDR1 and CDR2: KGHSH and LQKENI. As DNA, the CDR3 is TGTGCCAGCTCACAGGGACTAGCGGGTCTCGAGCAGTTCTTC. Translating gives CASSQGLAGLEQFF.

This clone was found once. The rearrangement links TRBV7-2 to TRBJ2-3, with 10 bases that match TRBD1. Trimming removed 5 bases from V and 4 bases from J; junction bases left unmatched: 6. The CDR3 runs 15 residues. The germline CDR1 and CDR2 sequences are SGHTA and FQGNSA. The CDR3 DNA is TGTGCCAGCAGCGCCGACAGGGGGCGATCAGATACGCAGTATTTT. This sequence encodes CASSADRGRSDTQYF.

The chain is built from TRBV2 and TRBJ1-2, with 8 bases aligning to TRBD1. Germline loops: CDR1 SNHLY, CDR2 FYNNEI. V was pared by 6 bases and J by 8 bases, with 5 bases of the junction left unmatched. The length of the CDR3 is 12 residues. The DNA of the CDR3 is TGTGCCAGCAGCTTACAGGGGGACGGCTACACCTTC. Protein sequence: CASSLQGDGYTF.